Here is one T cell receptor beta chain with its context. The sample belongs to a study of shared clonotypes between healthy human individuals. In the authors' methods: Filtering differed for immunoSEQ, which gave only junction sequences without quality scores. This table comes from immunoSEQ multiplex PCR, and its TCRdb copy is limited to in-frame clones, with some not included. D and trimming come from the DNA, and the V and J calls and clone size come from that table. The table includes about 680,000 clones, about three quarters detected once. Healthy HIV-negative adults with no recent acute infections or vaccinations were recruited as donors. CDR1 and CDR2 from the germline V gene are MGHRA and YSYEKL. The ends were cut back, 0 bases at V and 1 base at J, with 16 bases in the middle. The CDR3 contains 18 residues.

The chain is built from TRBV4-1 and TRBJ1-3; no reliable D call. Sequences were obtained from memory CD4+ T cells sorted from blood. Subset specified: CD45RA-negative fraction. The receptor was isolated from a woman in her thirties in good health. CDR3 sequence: CASSQEKRAGSSGNTIYF. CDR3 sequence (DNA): TGCGCCAGCAGCCAAGAGAAGAGGGCAGGATCGTCTGGAAACACCATATATTTT.